What follows are 21 T cell receptor beta chains derived from one specimen sequenced in a study of T cells after posttransplantation cyclophosphamide. Busulfan-fludarabine conditioning, marrow transplant, and cyclophosphamide on days +3 and +4 were administered. Assay: immunoSEQ multiplex PCR; the TCRdb copy retains only in-frame clones and omits some. The table records 9,000 to 13,000 clones, 80% to 90% of them present only once. Here the sequenced sample was PBMCs, taken after allogeneic stem cell transplant with posttransplant cyclophosphamide. These receptor sequences come from a female patient aged 45-60 years who received an allogeneic stem cell transplant from a related donor, was CMV-positive, and had no GVHD. A share of the T cells may be of graft donor origin.

The V call is TRBV9, the J call TRBJ1-3; 12 bases are a match to TRBD1. Unmatched junction bases numbered 8, after V lost 3 bases and J lost 7 bases. Germline CDR1 and CDR2: SGDLS and YYNGEE. The CDR3 consists of 16 residues. Here the CDR3 DNA reads TGTGCCAGCAGCGCGGGGACAGGGGGCTTTCGGAACACCATATATTTT. Its translation: CASSAGTGGFRNTIYF. Together with reference TRBV9 and TRBJ1-3, the CDR3 gives the full variable domain: DSGVTQTPKHLITATGQRVTLRCSPRSGDLSVYWYQQSLDQGLQFLIQYYNGEERAKGNILERFSAQQFPDLHSELNLSSLELGDSALYFCASSAGTGGFRNTIYFGEGSWLTVV.

This sequence joins TRBV6-5 and TRBJ2-7; TRBD2 aligns across 14 bases. In germline, CDR1 is MNHEY, CDR2 SVGAGI. With V trimmed by 6 bases and J by 4 bases, 2 bases remained unmatched. The CDR3 length is 14 residues. CDR3 in amino acids: CASRRTSGGYEQYF. The CDR3 nucleotides are TGTGCCAGCAGACGGACTAGCGGGGGGTACGAGCAGTACTTC.

V and J are TRBV9 and TRBJ2-2, with D tentatively TRBD1 (5 bases). The CDR3 covers 14 residues. The ends were cut back, 4 bases at V and 5 bases at J, with 12 bases in the middle. CDR1 is SGDLS and CDR2 is YYNGEE in the germline V gene. The DNA of the CDR3 is TGTGCCAGCAGCAAAGGACAAGTAACCGGGGAGCTGTTTTTT. This encodes CASSKGQVTGELFF.

In its sample, this clone was seen once. J is TRBJ1-2 and V is TRBV18; TRBD1 aligns across 7 bases. V shed 4 bases and J 8 bases; nucleotides not matched to a gene: 13. The CDR3 extends over 15 amino acids. CDR1 and CDR2 from the germline V gene are KGHSH and LQKENI. CDR3 sequence: CASSLNWDSLPGYTF. As DNA, the CDR3 is TGTGCCAGCTCACTGAACTGGGACAGCCTCCCGGGCTACACCTTC. The whole variable domain, filled in from reference TRBV18 and TRBJ1-2, reads NAGVMQNPRHLVRRRGQEARLRCSPMKGHSHVYWYRQLPEEGLKFMVYLQKENIIDESGMPKERFSAEFPKEGPSILRIQQVVRGDSAAYFCASSLNWDSLPGYTFGSGTRLTVV.

This rearrangement joins TRBV4-2 to TRBJ2-3; 11 nucleotides agree with TRBD2. V gave up 1 base and J gave up 5 bases; unmatched junction bases: 8. This CDR3 has 17 amino acids. The V gene's germline CDR1 is LGHNA and CDR2 YNFKEQ. The CDR3 reads CASSQGIAGGPGDTQYF. CDR3 DNA: TGTGCCAGCAGCCAAGGAATAGCGGGGGGGCCGGGAGATACGCAGTATTTT.

This rearrangement joins TRBV5-1 to TRBJ1-6; 8 bases are a match to TRBD1. Germline CDR1 is SGHRS and CDR2 is YFSETQ. CDR3 size: 15 residues. The ends lost 0 bases at V and 9 bases at J; junction bases unmatched: 5. The CDR3 loop is CASSLGQGQGSPLHF. Here the CDR3 DNA reads TGCGCCAGCAGCTTGGGACAGGGGCAGGGTTCACCCCTCCACTTT.

V gene TRBV18 combines with J gene TRBJ1-4; D perhaps matches TRBD1 (5 bases). The CDR3 is 17 residues long. The ends were cut back, 4 bases at V and 2 bases at J, with 17 bases in the middle. Germline-derived CDR1 and CDR2 are KGHSH and LQKENI. CDR3 in amino acids: CASSLQGIGGTNEKLFF. The CDR3 DNA is TGTGCCAGCTCACTCCAGGGAATCGGTGGGACTAATGAAAAACTGTTTTTT.

This clone was recorded a few times. The V call is TRBV28, the J call TRBJ1-1; TRBD1 agrees at 9 bases. Losses at the gene ends were 5 bases for V and 4 bases for J; bases not matched to a gene: 8. There are 15 residues in the CDR3. The germline V gene has CDR1 MDHEN and CDR2 SYDVKM. CDR3 protein: CASSEPGQGGTEAFF. Written as DNA, the CDR3 is TGTGCCAGCAGTGAACCGGGACAGGGAGGCACTGAAGCTTTCTTT.

The genes are TRBV25-1 and TRBJ1-1; D is perhaps TRBD1 (5 bases). V dropped 4 bases and J dropped 1 base, with 7 bases sitting between them. This CDR3 comprises 13 residues. Germline CDR1 reads MGHDK; CDR2 reads SYGVNS. This chain's CDR3 is CASSATGNTEAFF. The CDR3 DNA reads as TGTGCCAGCAGTGCAACAGGGAACACTGAAGCTTTCTTT.

This chain connects TRBV5-1 to TRBJ1-3, with D tentatively TRBD1 (5 bases). Trimming cost V 4 bases and J 0 bases, with 11 bases left between them. The CDR3 has 15 amino acids. CDR1 and CDR2 (germline): SGHRS, YFSETQ. Here the CDR3 reads CASSQQADSGNTIYF. The CDR3 DNA reads as TGCGCCAGCAGCCAACAGGCAGACTCTGGAAACACCATATATTTT.

The chain recombines TRBV5-1 with TRBJ2-5; 7 bases align to TRBD2. V gave up 4 bases and J gave up 4 bases; unmatched junction bases: 7. CDR1 is SGHRS, CDR2 YFSETQ, per germline. The CDR3 length is 14 residues. CDR3 nucleotide sequence: TGCGCCAGCAGCACCAGTCCGGGGGGAGAGACCCAGTACTTC. It encodes CASSTSPGGETQYF.

The chain links TRBV29-1 to TRBJ2-2; D call uncertain. CDR1 is SQVTM, CDR2 ANQGSEA, per germline. V was shortened by 7 bases and J by 2 bases, with 5 bases between the two germline ends. This CDR3 region has 11 residues. Here the CDR3 DNA reads TGCAGCGGCAGAAACACCGGGGAGCTGTTTTTT. Translation: CSGRNTGELFF.

This clone occurred a few times. The chain recombines TRBV6-1 with TRBJ1-2; 9 bases are shared with TRBD1. CDR3 length: 14 amino acids. Germline V gene data show CDR1 as MNHNS and CDR2 as SASEGT. V lost 6 bases and J lost 8; bases outside the gene matches: 10. CDR3: CASRASGTGYGYTF. DNA for the CDR3: TGTGCCAGCAGAGCCTCCGGGACAGGGTACGGCTACACCTTC.

V and J are TRBV19 and TRBJ2-5, with 8 bases identical to TRBD1. Trimming took 10 bases from V and 11 from J; bases not matched to a gene: 15. The CDR3 is 13 amino acids. CDR1 and CDR2 from the germline V gene are LNHDA and SQIVND (reference sequence). CDR3: CATLSQGAREQYF. DNA for the CDR3: TGTGCCACCTTAAGCCAGGGGGCACGGGAGCAGTACTTC.

The chain recombines TRBV7-9 with TRBJ1-3, with a tentative D call TRBD1 (5 bases). Between the trimmed V and J ends, which lost 4 bases and 0 bases, there was a span of 16 bases. Germline CDR1 reads SEHNR; CDR2 reads FQNEAQ (reference sequence). This CDR3 region has 17 residues. The CDR3 coding sequence is TGTGCCAGCAGCTCTCTTAAAGGACAATTCTCTGGAAACACCATATATTTT. Its translation is CASSSLKGQFSGNTIYF.

J is TRBJ2-3 and V is TRBV10-2; 8 nucleotides line up with TRBD2. With V trimmed by 3 bases and J by 2 bases, 1 base remained unmatched. Germline V gene data show CDR1 as WSHSY and CDR2 as SAAADI. The CDR3 runs 14 residues. The CDR3 coding sequence is TGCGCCAGCAGTGACGGGGGGGCCACAGATACGCAGTATTTT. Amino acid sequence: CASSDGGATDTQYF.

The chain employs TRBV6-1 and TRBJ1-1; weak D call: TRBD1 (5 bases). CDR1 is MNHNS and CDR2 is SASEGT in the germline V gene. The CDR3 extends over 15 amino acids. V lost 5 bases to trimming and J lost 7 bases, with 20 bases between them. This CDR3 is CASSLRQPPRNEAFF. The CDR3 nucleotides read TGTGCCAGCAGTCTAAGACAGCCACCTAGAAATGAAGCTTTCTTT.

This chain connects TRBV5-6 to TRBJ2-1; TRBD1 agrees at 7 bases. CDR1 and CDR2 from the germline V gene are SGHDT and YYEEEE. The CDR3 totals 14 residues. Trimming removed 2 bases from V and 4 bases from J; junction bases left unmatched: 3. CDR3: CASSFWGQYNEQFF. The CDR3, as DNA: TGTGCCAGCAGCTTTTGGGGACAGTACAATGAGCAGTTCTTC.

This clone was recorded only once. The rearrangement uses TRBV4-2 and TRBJ2-7; tentative D call: TRBD2 (6 bases). The CDR3 runs 17 residues. V was shortened by 1 base and J by 0 bases, with 16 bases between the two germline ends. CDR1 and CDR2 (germline): LGHNA, YNFKEQ. This CDR3 is CASSQGGAVGSSYEQYF. CDR3 nucleotide sequence: TGTGCCAGCAGCCAAGGGGGTGCGGTCGGGAGCTCCTACGAGCAGTACTTC.

The genes are TRBV2 and TRBJ2-4; TRBD1 matches 8 bases. Germline lookup yields CDR1 SNHLY and CDR2 FYNNEI. V was clipped by 5 bases and J by 4 bases; unmatched bases: 10. The CDR3 spans 16 residues. CDR3 residues: CASSWGAGGGKNIQYF. CDR3 DNA: TGTGCCAGCAGTTGGGGAGCAGGGGGCGGTAAAAACATTCAGTACTTC.

The chain links TRBV6-5 to TRBJ2-1; 9 bases map to TRBD2. Germline V gives CDR1 MNHEY, CDR2 SVGAGI. The length of the CDR3 is 13 residues. V gave up 6 bases and J gave up 9 bases; unmatched junction bases: 6. DNA for the CDR3: TGTGCCAGCAGGCCTAGCGGGGCGATTGAGCAGTTCTTC. Protein sequence: CASRPSGAIEQFF.